A single sample is the source of the 17 T cell receptor beta chains below, sequenced in a study of cytotoxic CD8 clonotypes in ibrutinib-treated CLL. Assay used: immunoSEQ multiplex PCR; TCRdb lists only in-frame clones, some missing. The sample shows tens of thousands of clones, approximately 90% of them seen only once. The sample in question was PBMCs, obtained after 12 months of ibrutinib treatment. The receptors were gathered from a human donor with chronic lymphocytic leukemia.

The J gene is TRBJ2-4, the V gene TRBV7-9, with D maybe TRBD1 (5 bases). The germline V gene encodes CDR1 SEHNR and CDR2 FQNEAQ (reference sequence). The V and J ends lost 3 bases and 0 bases respectively, with 6 bases between them. The CDR3 has 14 amino acids. The CDR3 nucleotides read TGTGCCAGCAGCTTGACAGTAGCCAAAAACATTCAGTACTTC. The encoded protein is CASSLTVAKNIQYF.

The V gene is TRBV20-1, the J gene TRBJ2-7; D remains unclear. Germline CDR1 DFQATT, CDR2 SNEGSKA (reference sequence). V shed 3 bases and J shed 0 bases, with 3 bases lying between them. The CDR3 spans 11 residues. The CDR3 region is CSARDSYEQYF. CDR3 nucleotide sequence: TGCAGTGCTAGGGACTCCTACGAGCAGTACTTC.

The chain carries TRBV28 and TRBJ2-1; 8 bases map to TRBD2. The germline V gene encodes CDR1 MDHEN and CDR2 SYDVKM. Trimming at V came to 6 bases and at J to 4 bases, leaving 11 bases not matched to a gene. The CDR3 has 16 amino acids. CDR3 in amino acids: CASSQTSGRTYNEQFF. Written as DNA, the CDR3 is TGTGCCAGCAGCCAAACAAGCGGGAGAACATACAATGAGCAGTTCTTC.

The chain links TRBV28 to TRBJ2-3; the D is unclear. The CDR3 has 12 amino acids. Deletions cut 4 bases from V and 7 bases from J, with 9 bases between. Germline V gives CDR1 MDHEN, CDR2 SYDVKM. The CDR3 sequence: CASSSDPYTQYF. The DNA for the CDR3 is TGTGCCAGCAGTTCGGACCCGTATACGCAGTATTTT.

V gene TRBV5-1 combines with J gene TRBJ2-3; D gene ambiguous. Germline CDR1 SGHRS, CDR2 YFSETQ. V lost 4 bases, J lost 1 base, and 16 bases lay in between. The CDR3 spans 16 residues. CDR3 nucleotide sequence: TGCGCCAGCAGCCCAGGTAGGGTGGAAGGCACAGATACGCAGTATTTT. Protein sequence: CASSPGRVEGTDTQYF. The full variable domain, rest sourced from reference TRBV5-1 and TRBJ2-3, is KAGVTQTPRYLIKTRGQQVTLSCSPISGHRSVSWYQQTPGQGLQFLFEYFSETQRNKGNFPGRFSGRQFSNSRSEMNVSTLELGDSALYLCASSPGRVEGTDTQYFGPGTRLTVL.

CDR3 sequence (DNA): TGTGCCAGCAGTTCAAACAGGGAGAGCACAGATACGCAGTATTTT. Translated, it gives CASSSNRESTDTQYF. V is TRBV6-5 and J is TRBJ2-3, with D possibly being TRBD1 (6 bases). Trimming removed 4 bases at V and 0 bases at J, with 11 bases between. The CDR3 is 15 residues long. CDR1 is MNHEY, CDR2 SVGAGI, per germline.

V and J are TRBV6-1 and TRBJ2-1, with TRBD2 identical over 10 bases. The CDR3 is made up of 16 amino acids. V trimming: 3 bases; J trimming: 7 bases; junction bases outside the gene matches: 9. CDR1 is MNHNS and CDR2 is SASEGT in the germline V gene. CDR3 sequence (DNA): TGTGCCAGCAGTGAGCCGGGACTAGCGTGGAAAAATGAGCAGTTCTTC. This encodes CASSEPGLAWKNEQFF.

This sequence joins TRBV25-1 and TRBJ1-2; maybe TRBD1 (6 bases). V was pared by 1 base and J by 2 bases, with 14 bases between. CDR1 and CDR2 (germline): MGHDK, SYGVNS. This CDR3 is built from 16 residues. CDR3: CASSEWIVGGNYGYTF. The CDR3 nucleotides read TGTGCCAGCAGTGAATGGATCGTGGGGGGCAACTATGGCTACACCTTC.

The chain is built from TRBV7-3 and TRBJ2-1; D call uncertain. The germline gives CDR1 SGHTA, CDR2 FQGTGA. The CDR3 loop spans 13 amino acids. V was pared by 3 bases and J by 7 bases, with 10 bases between. CDR3 residues: CASSLGFQNEQFF. CDR3 nucleotides: TGTGCCAGCAGCTTGGGGTTTCAGAATGAGCAGTTCTTC. The full variable domain, with the rest looked up from reference TRBV7-3 and TRBJ2-1, is GAGVSQTPSNKVTEKGKYVELRCDPISGHTALYWYRQSLGQGPEFLIYFQGTGAADDSGLPNDRFFAVRPEGSVSTLKIQRTERGDSAVYLCASSLGFQNEQFFGPGTRLTVL.

The chain employs TRBV18 and TRBJ1-1, with D tentatively TRBD1 (6 bases). The CDR3 length is 14 residues. V lost 4 bases and J 2 bases, leaving 11 bases between the germline ends. Per the germline V gene, CDR1 is KGHSH and CDR2 is LQKENI. As DNA, the CDR3 is TGTGCCAGCTCACATAGACAGGTAAACACTGAAGCTTTCTTT. Encoded protein: CASSHRQVNTEAFF.

The V and J genes are TRBV9 and TRBJ1-1, with D perhaps TRBD1 (6 bases). Trimming took off 2 bases at V and 0 bases at J, with 17 bases between the two ends. Germline lookup yields CDR1 SGDLS and CDR2 YYNGEE. The CDR3 consists of 17 residues. CDR3 in amino acids: CASSVGQGEHMNTEAFF. The CDR3 region has the DNA TGTGCCAGCAGCGTGGGACAAGGGGAGCACATGAACACTGAAGCTTTCTTT.

CDR3 sequence reads: CASSSTSGRAEDEQFF. Here the CDR3 DNA reads TGCGCCAGCAGCTCGACTAGCGGGAGGGCCGAGGATGAGCAGTTCTTC. The chain uses TRBV5-1 and TRBJ2-1, with 14 bases identical to TRBD2. With 3 bases clipped from V and 8 bases from J, the junction kept 7 bases outside the gene matches. The CDR3 is 16 residues long. Germline lookup yields CDR1 SGHRS and CDR2 YFSETQ.

This clone occurred a few times. This chain uses TRBV30 with TRBJ1-1; D is ambiguous. CDR3 size: 13 residues. Germline V CDR1 and CDR2: GTSNPN, SVGIG (reference sequence). The V and J ends lost 2 bases and 11 bases respectively, with 18 bases between them. In DNA, the CDR3 is TGTGCCTGGAGTATAGGACCGCCTTTCGGGGCTTTCTTT. This gives the protein CAWSIGPPFGAFF.

CDR3 coding DNA: TGTGCCAGCAGCTCGGACAGGGTGAATCAGCCCCAGCATTTT. Its protein is CASSSDRVNQPQHF. This chain joins TRBV7-2 and TRBJ1-5, with 8 bases that match TRBD1. With V trimmed by 4 bases and J by 4 bases, 3 bases remained unmatched. The CDR3 is 14 residues long. Germline CDR1 is SGHTA and CDR2 is FQGNSA.

The rearrangement links TRBV28 to TRBJ2-2, with a weak D call TRBD1 (6 bases). The germline V and J ends were trimmed by 4 bases and 0 bases, with 18 bases remaining between them. This CDR3 has 18 amino acids. Germline-derived CDR1 and CDR2 are MDHEN and SYDVKM. The CDR3 DNA is TGTGCCAGCAGTTCTCCGCCGTGGGGGCATACGAACACCGGGGAGCTGTTTTTT. This gives the protein CASSSPPWGHTNTGELFF.

This clone was observed a few times. The CDR3 DNA sequence: TGCGCCAGCAGCGGCCGGGACTTGGATATGGATGAGCAGTTCTTC. Encoded protein: CASSGRDLDMDEQFF. V is TRBV4-3 and J is TRBJ2-1, with D possibly being TRBD2 (6 bases). CDR3 length equals 15 residues. Between the trimmed V and J ends, which lost 5 bases and 8 bases, there was a span of 19 bases. Germline V lookup: CDR1 LGHNA, CDR2 YSLEER.

This chain joins TRBV18 and TRBJ2-1; possible D gene TRBD2, 5 bases. The CDR3 loop spans 13 amino acids. V dropped 0 bases and J dropped 9 bases, with 9 bases sitting between them. CDR1 and CDR2 from the germline V gene are KGHSH and LQKENI. CDR3 sequence: CASSPPGVVEQFF. In nucleotides, the CDR3 is TGTGCCAGCTCACCACCGGGAGTAGTTGAGCAGTTCTTC.